This TCR beta chain was recorded in a study of cytomegalovirus exposure and HLA in healthy donors. 13 Jbeta primers and 60 Vbeta primers were used for the PCR. This table comes from immunoSEQ multiplex PCR, and its TCRdb copy is limited to in-frame clones, with some not included. The repertoire consists of approximately 170,000 clones, with 68% occurring once and the leading ten covering approximately 1.5%. Trimming removed 1 base at V and 4 bases at J, with 14 bases between. CDR3 length: 16 residues. Germline V lookup: CDR1 MGHRA, CDR2 YSYEKL. This TCR was recovered from a man aged 50 to 59 in good health and CMV-seronegative. Sequencing was performed on PBMCs. The chain is built from TRBV4-1 and TRBJ1-3, with a tentative D call TRBD1 (5 bases). The CDR3 reads CASSQVPGLGGNTIYF. CDR3 sequence (DNA): TGCGCCAGCAGCCAAGTCCCGGGACTGGGGGGAAACACCATATATTTT.